The 20 T cell receptor beta chains given below trace back to one sample, sequenced in a study of blood T cell repertoires in COVID-19. Sequencing was performed with immunoSEQ multiplex PCR; in TCRdb, only in-frame clones are kept and a portion is missing. The data hold 150,000 to 200,000 clones, with approximately 85% observed a single time. The sequenced sample was peripheral blood. These receptor sequences come from a human donor with active or convalescent COVID-19. The donor label of this sample is uncertain.

This chain connects TRBV28 to TRBJ1-5; a possible D gene is TRBD1 (6 bases). In germline, CDR1 is MDHEN, CDR2 SYDVKM. The CDR3 runs to 12 residues. V shed 6 bases and J shed 7 bases, with 10 bases lying between them. The CDR3 here is CASSGRGQPQHF. CDR3 sequence (DNA): TGTGCCAGCAGCGGGAGGGGGCAGCCCCAGCATTTT.

The CDR3 spells CASSRGQGGEGSYNEQFF. The CDR3 DNA reads as TGTGCCAGCTCGCGGGGACAGGGGGGTGAAGGCTCCTACAATGAGCAGTTCTTC. The chain uses TRBV18 and TRBJ2-1; 11 bases agree with TRBD1. Germline assignment: CDR1 KGHSH and CDR2 LQKENI. Germline trimming cut 6 bases from V and 0 bases from J; bases unmatched to any gene: 10. The CDR3 extends over 18 amino acids.

V is TRBV19 and J is TRBJ1-1, with D unclear. Trimming removed 7 bases from V and 3 bases from J, with 15 bases in between. The CDR3 consists of 14 residues. Germline V CDR1 and CDR2: LNHDA, SQIVND (reference sequence). DNA of the CDR3: TGTGCCAGTACCATGCGGGGTCCGGACACTGAAGCTTTCTTT. Translating it yields CASTMRGPDTEAFF.

The CDR3 region is CASSQDTGTISYEQYF. CDR3 nucleotides: TGTGCCAGCAGCCAAGATACCGGGACTATCTCCTACGAGCAGTACTTC. The chain has TRBV4-2 and TRBJ2-7; 7 nucleotides match TRBD2. J gave up 0 bases and V 0 bases, and 5 bases lay outside the gene matches. Per germline, CDR1 LGHNA and CDR2 YNFKEQ. The CDR3 runs to 16 residues.

This chain connects TRBV18 to TRBJ1-3; possible D gene TRBD1, 5 bases. Germline V gene data show CDR1 as KGHSH and CDR2 as LQKENI. This CDR3 region has 18 residues. With 1 base removed from V and 2 bases from J, the gap between germline ends came to 18 bases. DNA of the CDR3: TGTGCCAGCTCACCACTTGGAGGAGGGGCGGCGGCTGGAAACACCATATATTTT. Its translation is CASSPLGGGAAAGNTIYF.

This chain links TRBV10-3 with TRBJ1-1; maybe TRBD1 (6 bases). The CDR3 is made up of 12 amino acids. Germline CDR1 ENHRY, CDR2 SYGVKD. The V end lost 2 bases, the J end lost 10 bases, and 11 bases lay between the germline ends. The CDR3 sequence is CAISEDRPSAFF. The DNA of the CDR3 is TGTGCCATCAGTGAGGACAGGCCGTCAGCTTTCTTT.

This chain uses TRBV10-3 with TRBJ1-6; 7 nucleotides match TRBD1. The CDR3 consists of 17 residues. Germline CDR1 ENHRY, CDR2 SYGVKD. The V and J ends lost 0 bases and 4 bases, in that order; junction bases with no gene match: 6. The CDR3 spells CAISESPRTGYNSPLHF. The CDR3, as DNA: TGTGCCATCAGTGAGTCTCCTAGGACAGGTTATAATTCACCCCTCCACTTT.

V gene TRBV28 combines with J gene TRBJ2-3, with a weak D call TRBD2 (6 bases). Germline V lookup: CDR1 MDHEN, CDR2 SYDVKM. The CDR3 is made up of 14 amino acids. V lost 6 bases to trimming and J lost 6 bases, with 16 bases between them. CDR3 loop: CASSNAGLRDTQYF. CDR3 nucleotide sequence: TGTGCCAGCAGCAACGCGGGGTTGCGGGATACGCAGTATTTT.

The rearrangement uses TRBV4-3 and TRBJ1-1; the D is unclear. Germline assignment: CDR1 LGHNA and CDR2 YSLEER. The CDR3 covers 14 residues. V lost 4 bases, J lost 0 bases, and 9 bases lay in between. CDR3 protein: CASSRTRMNTEAFF. Written as DNA, the CDR3 is TGCGCCAGCAGCCGAACAAGAATGAACACTGAAGCTTTCTTT.

This chain's CDR3 is CASSSQGLGNSPLHF. CDR3 nucleotides: TGTGCCAGCAGTTCTCAGGGCCTAGGTAATTCACCCCTCCACTTT. V and J are TRBV27 and TRBJ1-6; weak D call: TRBD1 (5 bases). The CDR3 is made up of 15 amino acids. Trimming pared 4 bases from V and 6 bases from J, leaving 13 bases between. Germline V gene lookup returns CDR1 MNHEY and CDR2 SMNVEV (reference sequence).

The chain's CDR3 is CASSQDASGEETQYF. CDR3 in DNA: TGTGCCAGCAGCCAAGATGCTTCGGGGGAAGAGACCCAGTACTTC. The V call is TRBV3-1 (or the pseudogene TRBV3-2), the J call TRBJ2-5; D is possibly TRBD2 (6 bases). Trimming removed 0 bases from V and 3 bases from J, with 11 bases in between. This CDR3 has 15 amino acids. CDR1 is LGHDT and CDR2 is YNNKEL in the germline V gene (reference sequence).

The rearrangement links TRBV2 to TRBJ2-1; D might be TRBD2 (6 bases). With 2 bases removed from V and 0 bases from J, the gap between germline ends came to 11 bases. The CDR3 runs 16 residues. CDR1 and CDR2 from the germline V gene are SNHLY and FYNNEI. CDR3 in DNA: TGTGCCAGCAGTGAAAGGGCGGGGAGCTCCTACAATGAGCAGTTCTTC. This gives the protein CASSERAGSSYNEQFF.

This clone was counted once. This chain joins TRBV28 and TRBJ1-2; tentative D call: TRBD1 (5 bases). Germline CDR1 is MDHEN and CDR2 is SYDVKM. Trimming shortened V by 2 bases and J by 4 bases, and 8 bases separated the two germline ends. The CDR3 spans 13 residues. CDR3 in DNA: TGTGCCAGCAGTTTACCAGGGTCCTATGGCTACACCTTC. This gives the protein CASSLPGSYGYTF.

The chain uses TRBV6-5 and TRBJ1-1; 8 bases fit TRBD1. CDR3 length equals 13 residues. Trimming took 9 bases from V and 5 from J; bases not matched to a gene: 8. Germline CDR1 MNHEY, CDR2 SVGAGI. The CDR3 sequence: CASSSGGATEAFF. DNA for the CDR3: TGTGCCAGTAGCTCAGGGGGCGCGACTGAAGCTTTCTTT.

V is TRBV12-3 or TRBV12-4 and J is TRBJ1-1, with D unresolved. The CDR3 has 13 amino acids. V was clipped by 5 bases and J by 0 bases, with 7 bases between them. The CDR3: CASSLILNTEAFF. In DNA form, the CDR3 reads TGTGCCAGCAGTCTAATATTGAACACTGAAGCTTTCTTT.

This rearrangement joins TRBV5-1 to TRBJ2-3; the match to TRBD2 covers 7 bases. Germline CDR1 SGHRS, CDR2 YFSETQ. The CDR3 covers 16 residues. Trimming cost V 2 bases and J 5 bases; bases outside gene matches: 11. The CDR3 nucleotides read TGCGCCAGCAGCTTCGAGGTAGCGGGCGTCCAAGATACGCAGTATTTT. This translates into CASSFEVAGVQDTQYF.

The chain employs TRBV30 and TRBJ1-2; D gene ambiguous. V was clipped by 0 bases and J by 1 base, with 6 bases between them. The CDR3 covers 13 residues. Germline V gene data show CDR1 as GTSNPN and CDR2 as SVGIG (reference sequence). CDR3 sequence reads: CAWSVRGNYGYTF. The CDR3 nucleotides are TGTGCCTGGAGTGTTCGGGGTAACTATGGCTACACCTTC.

The chain is built from TRBV9 and TRBJ2-1; TRBD2 aligns across 11 bases. The CDR3 covers 17 residues. V was pared by 4 bases and J by 2 bases, with 8 bases of the junction left unmatched. CDR1 and CDR2 (germline): SGDLS, YYNGEE. The CDR3 region has the DNA TGTGCCAGCAGCCCCCGGGGACTAGCGGTTACCTACAATGAGCAGTTCTTC. Its translation is CASSPRGLAVTYNEQFF.

The chain combines TRBV5-4 with TRBJ2-3; TRBD2 is a possible D gene (6 bases). The V gene lost 9 bases and the J gene lost 7 bases, with 24 bases spanning the gap. The CDR3 consists of 15 residues. Germline CDR1 SGHNT, CDR2 YYREEE (reference sequence). The CDR3 is CAIKSGPERVYTQYF. Here the CDR3 DNA reads TGTGCCATAAAAAGCGGGCCGGAGAGGGTCTATACGCAGTATTTT.

The rearrangement links TRBV24-1 to TRBJ2-3; 15 bases are shared with TRBD2. J was trimmed by 0 bases and V by 1 base; bases with no gene match: 1. The CDR3 contains 18 residues. Germline V lookup: CDR1 KGHDR, CDR2 SFDVKD. The CDR3 region has the DNA TGTGCCACCAGTGATTTCGGACTAGCGGGAGGGAGCACAGATACGCAGTATTTT. It is translated as CATSDFGLAGGSTDTQYF.